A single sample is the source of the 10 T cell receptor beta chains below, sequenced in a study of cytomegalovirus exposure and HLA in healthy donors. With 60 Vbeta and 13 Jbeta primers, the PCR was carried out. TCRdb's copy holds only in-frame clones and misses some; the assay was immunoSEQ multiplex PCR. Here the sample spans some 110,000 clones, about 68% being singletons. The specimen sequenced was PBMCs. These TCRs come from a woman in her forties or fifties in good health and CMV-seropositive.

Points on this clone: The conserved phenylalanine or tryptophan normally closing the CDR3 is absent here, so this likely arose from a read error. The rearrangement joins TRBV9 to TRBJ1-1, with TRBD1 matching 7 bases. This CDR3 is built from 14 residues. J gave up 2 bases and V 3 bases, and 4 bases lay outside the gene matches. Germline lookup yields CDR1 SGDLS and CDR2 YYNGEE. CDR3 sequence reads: CASSAGQVNTEAFV. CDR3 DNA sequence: TGTGCCAGCAGCGCTGGACAGGTAAACACTGAAGCTTTCGTT.

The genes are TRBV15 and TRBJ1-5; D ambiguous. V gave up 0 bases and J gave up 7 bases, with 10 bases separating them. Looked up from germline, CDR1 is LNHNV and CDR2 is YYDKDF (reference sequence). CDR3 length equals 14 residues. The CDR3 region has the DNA TGTGCCACCAGCAGAGAATCGGGGAAGCAGCCCCAGCATTTT. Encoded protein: CATSRESGKQPQHF.

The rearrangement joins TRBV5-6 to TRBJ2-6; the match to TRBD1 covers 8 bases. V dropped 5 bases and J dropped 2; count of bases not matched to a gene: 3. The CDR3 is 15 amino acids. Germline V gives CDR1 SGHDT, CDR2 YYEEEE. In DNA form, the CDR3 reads TGTGCCAGCAGGGTACAGGGGGCTGGGGCCAACGTCCTGACTTTC. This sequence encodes CASRVQGAGANVLTF. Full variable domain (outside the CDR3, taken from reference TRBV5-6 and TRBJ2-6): DAGVTQSPTHLIKTRGQQVTLRCSPKSGHDTVSWYQQALGQGPQFIFQYYEEEERQRGNFPDRFSGHQFPNYSSELNVNALLLGDSALYLCASRVQGAGANVLTFGAGSRLTVL.

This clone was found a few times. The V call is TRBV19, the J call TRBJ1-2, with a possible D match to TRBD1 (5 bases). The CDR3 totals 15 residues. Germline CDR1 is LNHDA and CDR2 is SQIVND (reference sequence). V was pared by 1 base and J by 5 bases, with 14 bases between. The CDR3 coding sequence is TGTGCCAGTAGTATAGCCCCCGGGGGGTCGTATGGCTACACCTTC. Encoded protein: CASSIAPGGSYGYTF.

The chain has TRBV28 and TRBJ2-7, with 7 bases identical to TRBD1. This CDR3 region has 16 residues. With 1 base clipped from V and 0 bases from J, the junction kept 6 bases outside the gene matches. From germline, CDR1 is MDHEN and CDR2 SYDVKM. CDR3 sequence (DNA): TGTGCCAGCAGTTTATACGGCAGGGGGAGCTCCTACGAGCAGTACTTC. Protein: CASSLYGRGSSYEQYF.

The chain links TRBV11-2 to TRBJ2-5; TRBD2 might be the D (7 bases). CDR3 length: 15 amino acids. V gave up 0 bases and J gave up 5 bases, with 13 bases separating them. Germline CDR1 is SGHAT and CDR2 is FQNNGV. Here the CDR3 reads CASSLDRGGRETQYF. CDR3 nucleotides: TGTGCCAGCAGCTTAGATCGCGGGGGCCGGGAGACCCAGTACTTC.

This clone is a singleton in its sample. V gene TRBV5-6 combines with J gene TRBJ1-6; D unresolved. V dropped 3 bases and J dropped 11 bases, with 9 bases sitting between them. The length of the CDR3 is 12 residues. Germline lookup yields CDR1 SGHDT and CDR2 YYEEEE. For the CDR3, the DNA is TGTGCCAGCAGCTCCGGTACTCCACCCCTCCACTTT. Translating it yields CASSSGTPPLHF.

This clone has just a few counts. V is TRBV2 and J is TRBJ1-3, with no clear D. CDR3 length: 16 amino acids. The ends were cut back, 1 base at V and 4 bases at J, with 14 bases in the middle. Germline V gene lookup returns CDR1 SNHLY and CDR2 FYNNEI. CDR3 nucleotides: TGTGCCAGCAGTGAAGAGGCCAGGAAAGTCGGAAACACCATATATTTT. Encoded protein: CASSEEARKVGNTIYF.

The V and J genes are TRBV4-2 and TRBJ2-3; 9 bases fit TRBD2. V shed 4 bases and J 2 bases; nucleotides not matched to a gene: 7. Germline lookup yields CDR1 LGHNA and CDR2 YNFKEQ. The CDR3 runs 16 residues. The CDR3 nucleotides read TGTGCCAGCAGCCCAAACGCGGGAGGGAACACAGATACGCAGTATTTT. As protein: CASSPNAGGNTDTQYF.

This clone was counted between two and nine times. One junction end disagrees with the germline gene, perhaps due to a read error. This chain's CDR3 is CASSQDIRTWENF. Written as DNA, the CDR3 is TGCGCCAGCAGCCAAGATATCAGGACCTGGGAGAATTTT. The chain combines TRBV4-1 with TRBJ2-3, with D possibly matching TRBD2 (5 bases). Germline V gene sequence: CDR1 MGHRA, CDR2 YSYEKL. This CDR3 is 13 amino acids long.